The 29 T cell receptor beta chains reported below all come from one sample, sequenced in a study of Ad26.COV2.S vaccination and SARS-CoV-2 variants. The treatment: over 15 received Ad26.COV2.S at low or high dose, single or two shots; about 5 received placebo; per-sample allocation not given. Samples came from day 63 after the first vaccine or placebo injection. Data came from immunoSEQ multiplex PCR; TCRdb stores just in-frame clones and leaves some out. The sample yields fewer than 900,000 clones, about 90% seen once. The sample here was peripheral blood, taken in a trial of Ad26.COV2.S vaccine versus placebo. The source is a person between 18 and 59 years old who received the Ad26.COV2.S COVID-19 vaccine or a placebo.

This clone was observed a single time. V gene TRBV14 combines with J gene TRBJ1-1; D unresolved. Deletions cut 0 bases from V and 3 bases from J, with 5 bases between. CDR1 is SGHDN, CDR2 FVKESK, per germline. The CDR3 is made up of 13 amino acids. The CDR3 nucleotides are TGTGCCAGCAGCCAAGAATTCGACACTGAAGCTTTCTTT. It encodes CASSQEFDTEAFF.

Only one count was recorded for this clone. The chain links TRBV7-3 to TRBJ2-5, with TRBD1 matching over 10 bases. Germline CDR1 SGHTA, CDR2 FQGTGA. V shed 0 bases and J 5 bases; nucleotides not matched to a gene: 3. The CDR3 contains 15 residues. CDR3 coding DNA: TGTGCCAGCAGCTTAACGAGGACAGGGGGGGAGACCCAGTACTTC. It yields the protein CASSLTRTGGETQYF.

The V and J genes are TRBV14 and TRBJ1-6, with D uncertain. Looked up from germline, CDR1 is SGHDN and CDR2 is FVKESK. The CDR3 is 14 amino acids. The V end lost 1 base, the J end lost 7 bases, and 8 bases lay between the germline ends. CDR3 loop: CASSQVPANSPLHF. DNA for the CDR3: TGTGCCAGCAGCCAAGTGCCAGCCAATTCACCCCTCCACTTT.

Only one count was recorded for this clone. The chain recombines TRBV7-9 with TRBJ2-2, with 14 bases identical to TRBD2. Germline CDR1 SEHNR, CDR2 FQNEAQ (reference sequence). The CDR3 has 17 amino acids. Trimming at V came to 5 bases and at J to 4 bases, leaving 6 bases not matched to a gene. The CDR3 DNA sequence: TGTGCCAGCAGCCCAGGGACTAGCGGGGGTTTCACCGGGGAGCTGTTTTTT. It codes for CASSPGTSGGFTGELFF.

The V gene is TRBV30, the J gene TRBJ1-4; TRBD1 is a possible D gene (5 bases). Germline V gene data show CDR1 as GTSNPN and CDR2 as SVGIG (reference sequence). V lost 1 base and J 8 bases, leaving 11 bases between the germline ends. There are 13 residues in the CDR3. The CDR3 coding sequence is TGTGCCTGGAGTGAATGGGGCTGGGAAAAACTGTTTTTT. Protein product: CAWSEWGWEKLFF.

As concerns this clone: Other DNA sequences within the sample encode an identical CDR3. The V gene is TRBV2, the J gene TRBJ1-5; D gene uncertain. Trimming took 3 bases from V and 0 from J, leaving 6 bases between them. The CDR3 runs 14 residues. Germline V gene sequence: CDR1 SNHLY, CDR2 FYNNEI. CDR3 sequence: CASSDSHSNQPQHF. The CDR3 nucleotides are TGTGCCAGCAGTGACTCGCATAGCAATCAGCCCCAGCATTTT. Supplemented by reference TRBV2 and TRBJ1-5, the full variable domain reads EPEVTQTPSHQVTQMGQEVILRCVPISNHLYFYWYRQILGQKVEFLVSFYNNEISEKSEIFDDQFSVERPDGSNFTLKIRSTKLEDSAMYFCASSDSHSNQPQHFGDGTRLSIL.

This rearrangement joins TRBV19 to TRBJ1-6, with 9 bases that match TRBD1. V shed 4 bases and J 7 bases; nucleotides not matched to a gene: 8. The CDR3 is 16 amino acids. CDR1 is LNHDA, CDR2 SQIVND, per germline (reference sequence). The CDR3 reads CASSTGTGTGNSPLHF. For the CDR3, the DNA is TGTGCCAGTAGTACGGGGACAGGGACAGGAAATTCACCCCTCCACTTT.

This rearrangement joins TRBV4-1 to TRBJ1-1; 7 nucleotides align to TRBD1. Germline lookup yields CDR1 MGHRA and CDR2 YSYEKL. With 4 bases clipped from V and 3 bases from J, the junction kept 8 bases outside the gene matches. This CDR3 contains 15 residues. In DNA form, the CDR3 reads TGCGCCAGCAGCCCCAGGGGGGACAGTCACACTGAAGCTTTCTTT. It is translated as CASSPRGDSHTEAFF.

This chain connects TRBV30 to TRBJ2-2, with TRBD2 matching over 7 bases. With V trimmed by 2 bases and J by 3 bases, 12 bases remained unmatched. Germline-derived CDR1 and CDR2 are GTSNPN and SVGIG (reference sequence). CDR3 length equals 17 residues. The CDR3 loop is CAWSPTSPLEDTGELFF. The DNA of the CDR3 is TGTGCCTGGAGTCCGACTAGCCCCCTTGAGGACACCGGGGAGCTGTTTTTT. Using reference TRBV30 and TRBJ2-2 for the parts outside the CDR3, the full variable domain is SQTIHQWPATLVQPVGSPLSLECTVEGTSNPNLYWYRQAAGRGLQLLFYSVGIGQISSEVPQNLSASRPQDRQFILSSKKLLLSDSGFYLCAWSPTSPLEDTGELFFGEGSRLTVL.

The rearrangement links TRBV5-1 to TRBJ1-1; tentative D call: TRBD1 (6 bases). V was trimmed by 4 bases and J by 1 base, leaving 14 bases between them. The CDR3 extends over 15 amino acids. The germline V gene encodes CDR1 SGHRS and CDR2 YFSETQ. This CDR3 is CASSPWTASNTEAFF. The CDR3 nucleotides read TGCGCCAGCAGCCCTTGGACAGCCTCGAACACTGAAGCTTTCTTT.

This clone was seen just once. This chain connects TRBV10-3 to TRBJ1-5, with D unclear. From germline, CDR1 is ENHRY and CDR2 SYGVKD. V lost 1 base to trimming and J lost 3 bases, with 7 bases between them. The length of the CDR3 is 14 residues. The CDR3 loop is CAISEWHTNQPQHF. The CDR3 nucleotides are TGTGCCATCAGTGAGTGGCACACCAATCAGCCCCAGCATTTT.

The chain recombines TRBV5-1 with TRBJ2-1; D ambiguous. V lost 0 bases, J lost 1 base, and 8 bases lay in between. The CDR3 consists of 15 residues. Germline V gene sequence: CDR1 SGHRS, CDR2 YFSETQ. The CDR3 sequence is CASSLVRNSYNEQFF. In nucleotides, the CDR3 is TGCGCCAGCAGCTTGGTCAGAAATTCCTACAATGAGCAGTTCTTC.

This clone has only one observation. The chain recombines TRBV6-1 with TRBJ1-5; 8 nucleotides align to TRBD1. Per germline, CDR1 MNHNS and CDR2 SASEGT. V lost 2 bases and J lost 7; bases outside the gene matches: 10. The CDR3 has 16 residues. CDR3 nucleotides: TGTGCCAGCAGTGAAAGTTTGAGGACAGGGCGGCAGCCCCAGCATTTT. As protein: CASSESLRTGRQPQHF.

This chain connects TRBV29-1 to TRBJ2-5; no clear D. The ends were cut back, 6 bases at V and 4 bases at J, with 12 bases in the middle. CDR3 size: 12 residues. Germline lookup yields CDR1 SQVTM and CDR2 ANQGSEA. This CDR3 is CSVPGPGETQYF. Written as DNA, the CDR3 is TGCAGCGTCCCTGGGCCCGGAGAGACCCAGTACTTC.

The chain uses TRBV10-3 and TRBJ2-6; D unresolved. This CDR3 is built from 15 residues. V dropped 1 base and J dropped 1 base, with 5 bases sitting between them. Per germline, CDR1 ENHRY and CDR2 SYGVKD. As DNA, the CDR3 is TGTGCCATCAGTGAGTATTCTTCTGGGGCCAACGTCCTGACTTTC. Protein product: CAISEYSSGANVLTF.

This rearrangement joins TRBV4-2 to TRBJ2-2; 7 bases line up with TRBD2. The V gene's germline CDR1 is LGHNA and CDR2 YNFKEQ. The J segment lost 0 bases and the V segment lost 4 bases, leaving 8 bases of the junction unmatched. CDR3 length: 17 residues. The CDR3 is CASSLVGGSSNTGELFF. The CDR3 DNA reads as TGTGCCAGCAGCCTCGTCGGCGGGAGCTCGAACACCGGGGAGCTGTTTTTT.

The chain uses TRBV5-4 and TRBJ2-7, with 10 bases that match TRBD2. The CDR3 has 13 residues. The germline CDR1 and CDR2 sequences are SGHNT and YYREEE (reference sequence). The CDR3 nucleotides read TGTCTAGCGGGGGACGATAGCTCCTACGAGCAGTACTTC. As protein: CLAGDDSSYEQYF. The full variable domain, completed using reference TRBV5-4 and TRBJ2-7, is ETGVTQSPTHLIKTRGQQVTLRCSSQSGHNTVSWYQQALGQGPQFIFQYYREEENGRGNFPPRFSGLQFPNYSSELNVNALELDDSALYLCLAGDDSSYEQYFGPGTRLTVT.

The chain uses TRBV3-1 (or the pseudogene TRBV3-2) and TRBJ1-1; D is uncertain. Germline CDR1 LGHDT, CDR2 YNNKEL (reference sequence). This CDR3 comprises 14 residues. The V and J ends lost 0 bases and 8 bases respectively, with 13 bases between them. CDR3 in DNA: TGTGCCAGCAGCCAAGATAGTGTCACCCGGGAAGCTTTCTTT. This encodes CASSQDSVTREAFF.

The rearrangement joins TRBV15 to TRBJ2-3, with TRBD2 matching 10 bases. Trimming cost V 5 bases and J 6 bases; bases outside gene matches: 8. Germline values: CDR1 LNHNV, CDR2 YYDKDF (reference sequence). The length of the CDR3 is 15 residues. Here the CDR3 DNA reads TGTGCCACCAGCTTCAGCGGGGGGGCAGGGGATACGCAGTATTTT. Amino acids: CATSFSGGAGDTQYF. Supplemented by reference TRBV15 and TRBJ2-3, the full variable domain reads DAMVIQNPRYQVTQFGKPVTLSCSQTLNHNVMYWYQQKSSQAPKLLFHYYDKDFNNEADTPDNFQSRRPNTSFCFLDIRSPGLGDTAMYLCATSFSGGAGDTQYFGPGTRLTVL.

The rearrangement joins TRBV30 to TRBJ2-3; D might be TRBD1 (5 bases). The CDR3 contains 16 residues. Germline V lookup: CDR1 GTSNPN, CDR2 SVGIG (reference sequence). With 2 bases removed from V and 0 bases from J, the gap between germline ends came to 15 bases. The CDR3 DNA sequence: TGTGCCTGGAGTAAGCTTAGGGGCCCTAGCACAGATACGCAGTATTTT. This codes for CAWSKLRGPSTDTQYF. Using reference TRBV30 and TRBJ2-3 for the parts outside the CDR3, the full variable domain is SQTIHQWPATLVQPVGSPLSLECTVEGTSNPNLYWYRQAAGRGLQLLFYSVGIGQISSEVPQNLSASRPQDRQFILSSKKLLLSDSGFYLCAWSKLRGPSTDTQYFGPGTRLTVL.

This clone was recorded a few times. The CDR3: CAYPGGNQPQHF. The CDR3 DNA reads TGTGCCTACCCAGGGGGGAATCAGCCCCAGCATTTT. The chain employs TRBV30 and TRBJ1-5; 7 nucleotides align to TRBD1. V was clipped by 7 bases and J by 4 bases; unmatched bases: 4. The CDR3 spans 12 residues. Germline-derived CDR1 and CDR2 are GTSNPN and SVGIG (reference sequence). Supplemented by reference TRBV30 and TRBJ1-5, the full variable domain reads SQTIHQWPATLVQPVGSPLSLECTVEGTSNPNLYWYRQAAGRGLQLLFYSVGIGQISSEVPQNLSASRPQDRQFILSSKKLLLSDSGFYLCAYPGGNQPQHFGDGTRLSIL.

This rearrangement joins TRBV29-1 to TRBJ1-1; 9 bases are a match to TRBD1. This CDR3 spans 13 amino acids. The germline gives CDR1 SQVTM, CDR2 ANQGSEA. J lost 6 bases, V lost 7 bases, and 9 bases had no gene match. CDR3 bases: TGCAGCGCTGTACAGGGGGCGGAGGCTGAAGCTTTCTTT. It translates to CSAVQGAEAEAFF.

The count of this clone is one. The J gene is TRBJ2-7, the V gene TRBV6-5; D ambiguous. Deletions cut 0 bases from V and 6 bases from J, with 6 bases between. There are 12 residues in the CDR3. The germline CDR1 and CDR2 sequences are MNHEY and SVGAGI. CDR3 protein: CASSYSKGEQYF. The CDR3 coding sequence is TGTGCCAGCAGTTACTCGAAAGGCGAGCAGTACTTC.

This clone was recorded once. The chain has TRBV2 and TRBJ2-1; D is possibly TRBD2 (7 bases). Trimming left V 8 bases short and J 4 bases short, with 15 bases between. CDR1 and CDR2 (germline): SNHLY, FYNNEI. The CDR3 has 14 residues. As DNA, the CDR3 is TGTGCCAGCGCTCTGGGGGGGCAGTACAATGAGCAGTTCTTC. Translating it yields CASALGGQYNEQFF.

CDR3 in DNA: TGTGCCAGCAGCCAACTAGCGGGAGGGTACAATGAGCAGTTCTTC. This gives the protein CASSQLAGGYNEQFF. The genes are TRBV14 and TRBJ2-1; 12 nucleotides align to TRBD2. Germline CDR1 reads SGHDN; CDR2 reads FVKESK. The V gene end was trimmed by 2 bases and the J gene end by 4 bases; junction bases not matched to a gene: 0. The length of the CDR3 is 15 residues.

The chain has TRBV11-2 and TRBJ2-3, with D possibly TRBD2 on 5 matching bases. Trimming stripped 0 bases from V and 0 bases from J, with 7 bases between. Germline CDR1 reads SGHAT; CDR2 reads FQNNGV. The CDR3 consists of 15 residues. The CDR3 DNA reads TGTGCCAGCAGCTTAGATCAGCGGAGCACAGATACGCAGTATTTT. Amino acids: CASSLDQRSTDTQYF.

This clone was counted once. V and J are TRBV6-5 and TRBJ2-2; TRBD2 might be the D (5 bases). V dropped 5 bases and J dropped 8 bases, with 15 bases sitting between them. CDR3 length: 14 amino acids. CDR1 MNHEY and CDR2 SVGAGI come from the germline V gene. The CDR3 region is CASSTMLGSGELFF. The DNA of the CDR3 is TGTGCCAGCAGTACAATGCTAGGGAGTGGGGAGCTGTTTTTT.

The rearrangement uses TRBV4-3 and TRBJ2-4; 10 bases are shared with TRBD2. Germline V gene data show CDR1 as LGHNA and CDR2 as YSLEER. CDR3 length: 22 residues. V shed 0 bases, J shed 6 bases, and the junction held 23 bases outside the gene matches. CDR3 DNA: TGCGCCAGCAGCCAAGAAGCCCTGGCTAGCGGGGGAGGAGTAGCCCCCTTAAACATTCAGTACTTC. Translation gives CASSQEALASGGGVAPLNIQYF.

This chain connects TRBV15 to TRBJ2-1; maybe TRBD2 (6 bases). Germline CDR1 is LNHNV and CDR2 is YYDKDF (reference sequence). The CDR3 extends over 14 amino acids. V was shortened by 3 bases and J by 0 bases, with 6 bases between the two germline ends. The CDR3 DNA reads TGTGCCACCAGCAGCGGGAGCTCCTACAATGAGCAGTTCTTC. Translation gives CATSSGSSYNEQFF.